Sequencing of this T cell receptor beta chain was carried out in a study of blood T cell repertoires in COVID-19. Whole-study context: In each case, the material was cDNA or gDNA derived from T cells, B-cell-depleted T cells, or PBMCs.

Germline V gives CDR1 MDHEN, CDR2 SYDVKM. The CDR3 covers 12 residues. The V gene lost 4 bases and the J gene lost 4 bases, with 8 bases spanning the gap. Here immunoSEQ multiplex PCR was the method, and the copy in TCRdb shows in-frame clones only, minus some. The table has 250,000 or so clones, 70% to 90% seen once. Sequenced sample: peripheral blood. This clonotype was obtained from an older woman with COVID-19, enrolled during active disease. The chain combines TRBV28 with TRBJ2-7; no firm D call. The CDR3, as DNA: TGTGCCAGCAGTTCCACATCATACGAGCAGTACTTC. This codes for CASSSTSYEQYF.